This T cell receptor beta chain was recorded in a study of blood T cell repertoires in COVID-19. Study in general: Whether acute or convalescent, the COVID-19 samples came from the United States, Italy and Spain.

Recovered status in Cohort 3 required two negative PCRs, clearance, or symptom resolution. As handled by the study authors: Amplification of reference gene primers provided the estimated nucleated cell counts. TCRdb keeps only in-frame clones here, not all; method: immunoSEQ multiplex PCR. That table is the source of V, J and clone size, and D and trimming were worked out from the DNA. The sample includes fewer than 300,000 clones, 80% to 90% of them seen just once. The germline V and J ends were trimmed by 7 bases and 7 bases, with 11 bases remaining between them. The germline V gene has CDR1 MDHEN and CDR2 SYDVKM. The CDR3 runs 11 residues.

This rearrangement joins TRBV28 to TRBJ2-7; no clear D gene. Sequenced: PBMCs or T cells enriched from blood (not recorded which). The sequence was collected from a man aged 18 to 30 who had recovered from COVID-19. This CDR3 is CASTRGVEQYF. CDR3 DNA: TGTGCCAGCACCCGAGGCGTAGAGCAGTACTTC.